The clone carrying this TCR beta chain came up many times. Its target is unknown. The ends were cut back, 4 bases at V and 2 bases at J, with 16 bases in the middle. This CDR3 region has 15 residues. Germline V gene lookup returns CDR1 SGDLS and CDR2 YYNGEE. The data belong to a study of metastatic and nonmetastatic thyroid tumors. Turning to the study itself: Peripheral blood and tumor or nodule samples from malignant and benign thyroid patients were compared. Findings and limits, study-wide: In both blood and tumor samples, TCR beta diversity was reported significantly higher for malignant than benign nodules.

Every patient underwent thyroid surgery untreated. With MiXCR, TCRdb called clones anew from the PCR reads. Of around 26,000 clones in the sample, 15% to 20% were seen once. V gene TRBV9 combines with J gene TRBJ2-7; D might be TRBD1 or TRBD2, each matching 5 bases. The specimen sequenced was blood. The receptor was isolated from a male donor with papillary thyroid cancer or a benign thyroid nodule (not recorded which). Some clones in this sample may be carry-over from other donors' samples. CDR3 coding DNA: TGTGCCAGCAGCCCCAGCCCCCGGGGCACCTACGAGCAGTACTTC. Its protein is CASSPSPRGTYEQYF.